This is a list of T cell receptor beta chains from one sample in a study of blood T cell repertoires in COVID-19. The data were produced by immunoSEQ multiplex PCR, yet TCRdb's version contains in-frame clones alone and is incomplete. The sample contains about 270,000 clones, about 83% of which appear only once. The sequencing input was peripheral blood. The receptors were gathered from a man older than 75 with acute or convalescent COVID-19. The CDR3 runs from the conserved cysteine through the conserved F or W. Each record gives: J gene, clone size, D gene, V gene, CDR3 DNA, CDR3 protein. A D gene is named only where the DNA matches it firmly. A clone size is listed for some rows: how often the clone was seen (once, few, many), or a class if it is expanded.

TRBJ2-1 | - | - | TRBV7-2 | TGTGCCAGCAGCTTAGGCAGGAACTGGAATGAGCAGTTCTTC | CASSLGRNWNEQFF
TRBJ1-5 | - | TRBD1 | TRBV2 | TGTGCCAGCAGAGGGACAGGGGTGAACAATCAGCCCCAGCATTTT | CASRGTGVNNQPQHF
TRBJ2-1 | - | - | TRBV27 | TGTGCCAGCAGTGGGCGGGACGCATTATACAATGAGCAGTTCTTC | CASSGRDALYNEQFF
TRBJ2-5 | - | - | TRBV28 | TGTGCCAGCAGCCCCGGTCGGGGACACGCTTGGACCCAGTACTTC | CASSPGRGHAWTQYF
TRBJ2-1 | - | TRBD2 | TRBV6-2/TRBV6-3 | TGTGCCAGCAGTCACGGACTAGCGGGCTTCTACAATGAGCAGTTCTTC | CASSHGLAGFYNEQFF
TRBJ2-7 | - | - | TRBV29-1 | TGCAGCGGTGCTTACGGTTCCTCTGAGCAGTACTTC | CSGAYGSSEQYF
TRBJ1-5 | few | - | TRBV19 | TGTGCCAGTAGTATTGGCGGGGCTCAGCCCCAGCATTTT | CASSIGGAQPQHF
TRBJ1-2 | - | - | TRBV4-1 | TGCGCCAGCAGCCAAGAGCAGGGAATAAGAGATGGCTACACCTTC | CASSQEQGIRDGYTF
TRBJ2-1 | - | TRBD2 | TRBV2 | TGTGCCAGCAGGAAGGGAGATAGCGGGGGTAGCTCCTACAATGAGCAGTTCTTC | CASRKGDSGGSSYNEQFF
TRBJ1-6 | - | - | TRBV7-5 | TGTGTCAGTCCGAGTTATCGGACTTCCCCGAAAGATAATTCACCCCTCCACTTT | CVSPSYRTSPKDNSPLHF
TRBJ1-1 | - | - | TRBV24-1 | TGTGCCACCGATCCAGGGGTCGGTAACACTGAAGCTTTCTTT | CATDPGVGNTEAFF
TRBJ2-2 | - | - | TRBV3-1/TRBV3-2 | TGTGCCAGCAGCCAACAACAGGCGTCCGGGGAGCTGTTTTTT | CASSQQQASGELFF
TRBJ1-5 | once | TRBD1 | TRBV5-6 | TGTGCCAGCAGCTTATGGACAGGGACTAGCAATCAGCCCCAGCATTTT | CASSLWTGTSNQPQHF
TRBJ2-5 | - | - | TRBV4-1 | TGCGCCAGCAGCCAAGATGAGGCGTCGAAAGGCGCCCAGTACTTC | CASSQDEASKGAQYF
TRBJ2-7 | - | - | TRBV2 | TGTGCCAGCAGGACAGGCTCCGAGCAGTACTTC | CASRTGSEQYF
TRBJ1-3 | once | - | TRBV10-3 | TGTGCCATCAGTCCCACCGGCTCTGGAAACACCATATATTTT | CAISPTGSGNTIYF
TRBJ2-7 | - | - | TRBV20-1 | TGCAGTGCTAGTGGTCCTTCCCTACGAGTGCAGTACTTC | CSASGPSLRVQYF
TRBJ2-7 | - | TRBD1 | TRBV5-1 | TGCGCCAGCAGCCGTAACCCCCCGGGACAGGGGTTCGAGCAGTACTTC | CASSRNPPGQGFEQYF
TRBJ2-7 | - | - | TRBV6-5 | TGTGCCAGCAGTTTCACCGGGACAAGCTCCTACGAGCAGTACTTC | CASSFTGTSSYEQYF
TRBJ2-5 | - | - | TRBV2 | TGTGCCAGCAGTGGGAGAGTGTTTGAGACCCAGTACTTC | CASSGRVFETQYF
TRBJ1-5 | - | - | TRBV5-4 | TGTGCCAGCAGTAGGGACGCGGGGCAGAAGCATTTT | CASSRDAGQKHF
TRBJ1-1 | - | TRBD1 | TRBV4-1 | TGCGCCAGCAGCCAGCTAACAGGGGCAGGGATGAACACTGAAGCTTTCTTT | CASSQLTGAGMNTEAFF
TRBJ1-6 | - | TRBD1 | TRBV3-1/TRBV3-2 | TGTGCCAGCAGCTTTACAGGGGGCCAGAATTCACCCCTCCACTTT | CASSFTGGQNSPLHF
TRBJ2-5 | - | - | TRBV7-6 | TGTGCCAGCAGCTCCCCCAGTCGCGGGGTCGAGACCCAGTACTTC | CASSSPSRGVETQYF
TRBJ2-1 | - | TRBD2 | TRBV3-1/TRBV3-2 | TGTGCCAGCAGCCAAGATTTAGGGCTAGCGGGAGGGCCTAATGAGCAGTTCTTC | CASSQDLGLAGGPNEQFF
TRBJ1-3 | - | - | TRBV19 | TGTGCCAGTAGCCCTAGACGGGACACCATATATTTT | CASSPRRDTIYF
TRBJ1-2 | - | - | TRBV19 | TGTGCCAGTAGTATCGGGCAGGGAAAAATTTTAAACTATGGCTACACCTTC | CASSIGQGKILNYGYTF
TRBJ2-1 | - | - | TRBV30 | TGTGCCTGGAGTCGCGGGATAGACTCCTACAATGAGCAGTTCTTC | CAWSRGIDSYNEQFF
TRBJ2-3 | - | - | TRBV5-1 | TGCGCCAGCAGCCCCCTTGGGACTTTCCAGGGCACAGATACGCAGTATTTT | CASSPLGTFQGTDTQYF
TRBJ1-2 | - | - | TRBV13 | TGTGCCAGCAGCTTAGGGGAGGGGAACTATGGCTACACCTTC | CASSLGEGNYGYTF
TRBJ2-2 | - | - | TRBV5-1 | TGCGCCAGCAGCTTGGCTGCGTCGAACACCGGGGAGCTGTTTTTT | CASSLAASNTGELFF
TRBJ1-1 | - | - | TRBV19 | TGTGCCAGTAGCCTCGGCCTCGGTAGCGCTGAAGCTTTCTTT | CASSLGLGSAEAFF
TRBJ2-7 | few | - | TRBV2 | TGTGCCAGTTCTGGCGTGGGGGGCTACGAGCAGTACTTC | CASSGVGGYEQYF
TRBJ1-2 | - | TRBD1 | TRBV28 | TGTGCCAGCGGGGTCGGGGGACAGGGGGTCTATGGCTACACCTTC | CASGVGGQGVYGYTF
TRBJ1-1 | - | TRBD1 | TRBV24-1 | TGTGCCACCAGTGATTCGCGACAGGGTCGGACTGAAGCTTTCTTT | CATSDSRQGRTEAFF
TRBJ2-7 | - | - | TRBV9 | TGTGCCAGCAGCGATCAGACAGCACCCTACGAGCAGTACTTC | CASSDQTAPYEQYF
TRBJ2-5 | few | - | TRBV5-1 | TGCGCCAGCAGCTTGGGAGGAGATACCCTGGGGACCCAGTACTTC | CASSLGGDTLGTQYF
TRBJ1-1 | - | - | TRBV12-3/TRBV12-4 | TGTGCCAGCAGTTTGGGGGCGAACACTGAAGCTTTCTTT | CASSLGANTEAFF
TRBJ1-6 | - | - | TRBV19 | TGTGCCAGTAGGGAGCAGAGCTCCTATAATTCACCCCTCCACTTT | CASREQSSYNSPLHF
TRBJ2-2 | - | TRBD2 | TRBV6-5 | TGTGCCAGCAGTTCCCCTAGCGGGGGGGGCACCGGGGAGCTGTTTTTT | CASSSPSGGGTGELFF
TRBJ2-7 | - | - | TRBV11-2 | TGTGCCAGCAGTCCCTCCCTAGCGACCTCCTACGAGCAGTACTTC | CASSPSLATSYEQYF
TRBJ2-1 | - | TRBD2 | TRBV5-1 | TGCGCCAGCAGCTTGGTTTGGGCTAGCGGGAGGACGCCGGGCAACAATGAGCAGTTCTTC | CASSLVWASGRTPGNNEQFF
TRBJ2-7 | once | TRBD1 | TRBV5-1 | TGCGCCAGCAGCTCCGACAGGGGCTACGAGCAGTACTTC | CASSSDRGYEQYF
TRBJ2-5 | - | - | TRBV27 | TGTGCCAGCAGTCCCCAGGGGTCTAGCTGGGAGACCCAGTACTTC | CASSPQGSSWETQYF
TRBJ1-1 | few | - | TRBV7-9 | TGTGCCAGCAGCTTTGATCCCGCAGGGACAATCACTGAAGCTTTCTTT | CASSFDPAGTITEAFF
TRBJ2-3 | few | TRBD2 | TRBV7-2 | TGTGCCAGCAGAATGGGACTAGATGGAGATACGCAGTATTTT | CASRMGLDGDTQYF
TRBJ1-5 | - | TRBD1 | TRBV27 | TGTGCCAGCAGTTTATTCGGGACAGGGGCCCTTAGCAATCAGCCCCAGCATTTT | CASSLFGTGALSNQPQHF
TRBJ2-1 | - | TRBD2 | TRBV6-4 | TGTGCCAGCAGTGACTTAGCGGGGTCGGCCTACAATGAGCAGTTCTTC | CASSDLAGSAYNEQFF
TRBJ2-3 | - | - | TRBV24-1 | TGTGCCACCAGTGACCCTACAGGGAGCACAGATACGCAGTATTTT | CATSDPTGSTDTQYF
TRBJ1-1 | - | - | TRBV28 | TGTGCCAGCAGTCCCAGGGGAACTGAAGCTTTCTTT | CASSPRGTEAFF
TRBJ1-2 | - | - | TRBV24-1 | TGTGCCACCAGTCACCCAGGCCAATACTATGGCTACACCTTC | CATSHPGQYYGYTF
TRBJ2-7 | - | - | TRBV7-8 | TGTGCCAGCAGCCCCCGCGCCTCCTACGAGCAGTACTTC | CASSPRASYEQYF